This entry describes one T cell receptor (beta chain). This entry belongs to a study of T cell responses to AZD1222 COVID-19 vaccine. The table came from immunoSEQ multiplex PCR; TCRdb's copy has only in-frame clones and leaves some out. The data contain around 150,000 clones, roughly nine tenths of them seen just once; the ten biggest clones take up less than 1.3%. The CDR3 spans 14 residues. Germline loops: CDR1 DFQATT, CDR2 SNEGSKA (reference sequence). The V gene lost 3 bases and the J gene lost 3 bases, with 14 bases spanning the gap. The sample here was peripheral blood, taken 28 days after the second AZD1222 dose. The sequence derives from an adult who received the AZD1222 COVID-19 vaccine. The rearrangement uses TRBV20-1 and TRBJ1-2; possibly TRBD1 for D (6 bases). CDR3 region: CSASGSEGDYGYTF. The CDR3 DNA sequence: TGCAGTGCTAGTGGGAGCGAGGGGGACTATGGCTACACCTTC.